This paragraph covers one T cell receptor beta chain sequence. No cognate antigen has been identified for it. No quality values exist for individual bases; no much larger clone is one base distant. The sample comes from a study of cytomegalovirus exposure and HLA in healthy donors (dated 2017 in TCRdb). In the study overall: According to a later analysis, one platform produced both the 110 or so validation repertoires and the 620 or so repertoires of the first cohort. The aim of the study was to test whether cataloging public T cell receptors could identify signatures of past pathogen exposure. A separate validation cohort of 90 to 150 different subjects was used in addition to the roughly 640-subject first cohort. The study combined high-throughput TCR immunosequencing, statistical association of individual TCRs with disease status, and machine learning to predict cytomegalovirus infection status.

The donors belonged to the validation cohort of about 130 subjects, which was separate from the approximately 680-subject first cohort. Preparation of the library involved the immunoSEQ multiplex PCR assay. Per the original workflow: A statistical classification framework was built for diagnosing cytomegalovirus status from the catalog of TCR beta chain sequences. Sourced from immuneACCESS, this table was stored by TCRdb with only in-frame sequences that have V and J called. A share of the clones is absent; for the studies checked, an unresolved V gene accounts for under half, and the remainder has no known explanation. That table furnishes V, J and clone size, whereas the DNA furnished D and trimming. This sample gives tens of thousands of clones in total; around 96% of them show up just once. 10% of the sample is in the top ten clones. On the study overall, not on this receptor specifically: The classifier was reported to diagnose cytomegalovirus status with high specificity and sensitivity in both the original and validation cohorts. A later analysis had no HLA typing for the validation cohort, so co-occurrence there was scored across all 110 or so repertoires. Most TCR sequences were observed very rarely across donors, whereas some public TCRs were present in many individuals. In a later analysis, TCRs clustered in the first cohort were found to also tend to co-occur in the 110 or so validation repertoires, with 94% of cluster scores above 0. The study listed approximately 150 TCR beta chains as associated with cytomegalovirus. Three of the identified cytomegalovirus-associated TCR beta chains were confirmed in vitro to be specific for cytomegalovirus antigens. According to the authors, the approach could potentially be generalized to other disease states and immunological phenotypes.

The CDR3 sequence holds 15 residues, the cysteine and phenylalanine included. Only the CDR3 portion is preserved as DNA: 45 bases, with reading frame beginning at the first base. Per the germline V gene, SGHTA is the CDR1 and FQGNSA is the CDR2. A distance of 18 bases separates the germline ends of V and J, which lose 5 bases and 5 bases respectively. The chain was built from TRBV7-2 and TRBJ2-5, and perhaps TRBD1 as D gene, on 5 matching bases. Sequenced material: PBMCs. The TCR sequence derives from a young man in good health and CMV-seropositive. The sequenced DNA is TGTGCCAGCAGCCCCACTCCCAGGAAGGGGGAGACCCAGTACTTC. Protein translation: CASSPTPRKGETQYF.